This paragraph covers one T cell receptor beta chain sequence. This sample was included in a study of blood T cell repertoires in COVID-19. Which cohort a participant joined came from the clinical history participants gave. Recovered status in Cohort 3 required two negative PCRs, clearance, or symptom resolution. In the authors' methods: Researchers report that nucleated cell counts were estimated from reference gene primer amplification. Libraries were prepared by immunoSEQ multiplex PCR; TCRdb keeps only in-frame clonotypes and omits some of them. That table is the source of V, J and clone size, and D and trimming were worked out from the DNA. The sample contains 350,000 to 400,000 clones, about 90% of which appear only once. This clonotype originated in a woman aged 30 to 39 who had recovered from COVID-19. The sample taken for sequencing was PBMCs or T cells enriched from blood (not recorded which).

CDR3 sequence reads: CASSGGQGVYNEQFF. CDR3 nucleotide sequence: TGTGCCAGCAGCGGAGGACAGGGGGTCTACAATGAGCAGTTCTTC. V gene TRBV7-9 combines with J gene TRBJ2-1, with 10 bases matching TRBD1. The CDR3 extends over 15 amino acids. Trimming removed 5 bases from V and 3 bases from J; junction bases left unmatched: 4. CDR1 and CDR2 from the germline V gene are SEHNR and FQNEAQ (reference sequence).